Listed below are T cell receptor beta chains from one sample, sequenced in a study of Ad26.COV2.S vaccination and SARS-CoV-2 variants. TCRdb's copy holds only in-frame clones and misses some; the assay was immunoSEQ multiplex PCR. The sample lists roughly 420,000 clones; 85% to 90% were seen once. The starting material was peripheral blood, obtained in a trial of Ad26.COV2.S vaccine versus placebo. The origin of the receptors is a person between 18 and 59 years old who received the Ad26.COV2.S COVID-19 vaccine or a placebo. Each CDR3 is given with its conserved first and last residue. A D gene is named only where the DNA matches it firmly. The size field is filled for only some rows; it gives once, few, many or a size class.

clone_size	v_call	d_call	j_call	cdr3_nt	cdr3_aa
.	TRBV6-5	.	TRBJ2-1	TGTGCCAGCAGTTTAACAGGGCAGAATGAGCAGTTCTTC	CASSLTGQNEQFF
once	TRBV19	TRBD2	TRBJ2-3	TGTGCCAGTAGGGAGCGGGGGGGCCCAGATACGCAGTATTTT	CASRERGGPDTQYF
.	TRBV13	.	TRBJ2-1	TGTGCCAGCAGCTTAGTGTCGGGACCCTCCTACAATGAGCAGTTCTTC	CASSLVSGPSYNEQFF
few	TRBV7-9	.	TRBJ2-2	TGTGCCAGCAGCTTCGGGCGAGAGTGGACCGGGGAGCTGTTTTTT	CASSFGREWTGELFF
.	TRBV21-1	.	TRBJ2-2	TGTGCCAGCAGCAAAGGTATAGCGGGGGAAAGCACCGGGGAGCTGTTTTTT	CASSKGIAGESTGELFF
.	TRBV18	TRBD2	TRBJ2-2	TGTGCCAGCTCACAGCTCCTAGCGGGAGAGGGCACCGGGGAGCTGTTTTTT	CASSQLLAGEGTGELFF
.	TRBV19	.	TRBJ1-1	TGTGCCAGTAGTACGAACTTGGGCCGGAAAGTAGAGAACACTGAAGCTTTCTTT	CASSTNLGRKVENTEAFF
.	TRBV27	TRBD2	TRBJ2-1	TGTGCCAGCAGTTTAGCTAGCGGGGGGTATATCTACAATGAGCAGTTCTTC	CASSLASGGYIYNEQFF
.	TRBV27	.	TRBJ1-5	TGTGCCAGCAGTTTAATTCCAGGAGGGCAGCCCCAGCATTTT	CASSLIPGGQPQHF
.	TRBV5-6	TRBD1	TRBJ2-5	TGTGCCAGCACCCCAGGGGGTGCAGAGACCCAGTACTTC	CASTPGGAETQYF
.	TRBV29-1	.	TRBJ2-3	TGCAGCGTAAGGTGGCGAGCTTTAGATACGCAGTATTTT	CSVRWRALDTQYF
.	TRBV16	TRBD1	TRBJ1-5	TGTGCCAGCAGCCAATCCGGACAGGGAAATCAGCCCCAGCATTTT	CASSQSGQGNQPQHF
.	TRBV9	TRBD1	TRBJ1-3	TGTGCCAGCAGCGGCCCCGGGACAGGGGGCGCGGGTGCGGAAGGAAACACCATATATTTT	CASSGPGTGGAGAEGNTIYF
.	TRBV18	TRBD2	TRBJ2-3	TGTGCCAGCTCACGGGGACTAGCGGGAGTAGATACGCAGTATTTT	CASSRGLAGVDTQYF
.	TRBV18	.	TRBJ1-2	TGTGCCAGCTCACCGAACAGGGATAACTATGGCTACACCTTC	CASSPNRDNYGYTF
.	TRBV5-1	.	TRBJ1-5	TGCGCCAGCAGCTTGGGGATCTTCAGCAATCAGCCCCAGCATTTT	CASSLGIFSNQPQHF
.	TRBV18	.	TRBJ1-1	TGTGCCAGCTCTCCCACCACCACGACACGGAACACTGAAGCTTTCTTT	CASSPTTTTRNTEAFF
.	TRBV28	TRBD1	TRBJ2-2	TGTGCCAGCAGTACCCCGACAGGGGGAACCGGGGAGCTGTTTTTT	CASSTPTGGTGELFF
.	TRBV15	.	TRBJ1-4	TGTGCCACCAGCAGAGAAAGAGGCCCTAATGAAAAACTGTTTTTT	CATSRERGPNEKLFF
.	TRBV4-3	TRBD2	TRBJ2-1	TGCGCCAGCAGCCAAGAGGGGCTAGCGGGAGACAGCTCCTACAATGAGCAGTTCTTC	CASSQEGLAGDSSYNEQFF
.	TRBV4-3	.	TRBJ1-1	TGCGCCAGCAGCCAGGAAAGTTTAAGGGCCACTGAAGCTTTCTTT	CASSQESLRATEAFF
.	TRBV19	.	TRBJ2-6	TGTGCCAGTAGTATAATCCCCTCCTCTGGGGCCAACGTCCTGACTTTC	CASSIIPSSGANVLTF
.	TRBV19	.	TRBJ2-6	TGTGCCAGTAGTATTATGTTCCAGGGACCCTCTGGGGCCAACGTCCTGACTTTC	CASSIMFQGPSGANVLTF
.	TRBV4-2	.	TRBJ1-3	TGTGCCAGCAGCCGGACTGAGGGGGAAGACACCATATATTTT	CASSRTEGEDTIYF
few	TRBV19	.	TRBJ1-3	TGTGCCAGTAGTATCGACCCTGGAAACACCATATATTTT	CASSIDPGNTIYF
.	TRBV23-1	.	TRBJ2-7	TGCGCCAGCAGTCATCAAACAGGGAAAACCTACGAGCAGTACTTC	CASSHQTGKTYEQYF
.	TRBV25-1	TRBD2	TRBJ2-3	TGTGCCAGCAGTGGAGGACTAGCGGTTTTTGGGAGCACAGATACGCAGTATTTT	CASSGGLAVFGSTDTQYF
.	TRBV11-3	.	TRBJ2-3	TGTGCCAGCAGCTTAGGCACAAAAGGGACAGATACGCAGTATTTT	CASSLGTKGTDTQYF
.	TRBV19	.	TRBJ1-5	TGTGCCAGTGCGGGAGGTCAGCCCCAGCATTTT	CASAGGQPQHF
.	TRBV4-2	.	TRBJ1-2	TGTGCCAGCAGCCAAGAAGGGGGATCGGGGTACACCTTC	CASSQEGGSGYTF
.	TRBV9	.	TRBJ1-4	TGTGCCAGCAGCGTCGGGGGGAAAGGTGAAAAACTGTTTTTT	CASSVGGKGEKLFF
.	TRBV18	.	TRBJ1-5	TGTGCCAGCTCACCACAGGGAAATAGCAATCAGCCCCAGCATTTT	CASSPQGNSNQPQHF
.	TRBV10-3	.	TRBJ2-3	TGTGCCATCTCAAATCCCGGGACCTTCACAGATACGCAGTATTTT	CAISNPGTFTDTQYF
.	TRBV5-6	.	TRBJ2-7	TGTGCCAGCAGCCCCTACCTATCTGGGTTGTACAACGAGCAGTACTTC	CASSPYLSGLYNEQYF
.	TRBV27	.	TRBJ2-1	TGTGCCAGCAGTTTACATCTAGGAGTAAGCAATGAGCAGTTCTTC	CASSLHLGVSNEQFF
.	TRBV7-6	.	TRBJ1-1	TGTGCCAGCAGCCTAGAAGAGGGATCCACTGAAGCTTTCTTT	CASSLEEGSTEAFF
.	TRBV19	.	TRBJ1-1	TGTGCCAGTGTTAACAGGGAATTGATGAACACTGAAGCTTTCTTT	CASVNRELMNTEAFF
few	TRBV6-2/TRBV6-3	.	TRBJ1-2	TGTGCCAGCAGCTGGTACCCCGAATATGGCTACACCTTC	CASSWYPEYGYTF
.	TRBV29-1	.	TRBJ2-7	TGCAGCGGTCCTCAGGGAACTTTAACCTACGAGCAGTACTTC	CSGPQGTLTYEQYF
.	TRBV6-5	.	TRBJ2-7	TGTGCCAGCAGCATCAACAGGGGAGGGGCCTACGAGCAGTACTTC	CASSINRGGAYEQYF
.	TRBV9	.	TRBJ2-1	TGTGCCAGCAGCGTAGAGGGGTATGAGCAGTTCTTC	CASSVEGYEQFF
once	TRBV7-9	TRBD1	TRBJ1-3	TGTGCCAGCAGCCGCATGTTGGGACAGGGATCTGGAAACACCATATATTTT	CASSRMLGQGSGNTIYF
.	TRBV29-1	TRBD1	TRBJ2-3	TGCAGCGCCCCGGGACAGGGTAACACAGATACGCAGTATTTT	CSAPGQGNTDTQYF
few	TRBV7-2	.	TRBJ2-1	TGTGCCAGCAGCCCCCAGGGGCCTTTCCCCTACAATGAGCAGTTCTTC	CASSPQGPFPYNEQFF
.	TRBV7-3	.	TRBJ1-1	TGTGCCAGCAGCCCCGGGTGGGGGGTTCAAGGCGCTGAAGCTTTCTTT	CASSPGWGVQGAEAFF